What follows are 23 T cell receptor beta chains derived from one specimen sequenced in a study of cytotoxic CD8 clonotypes in ibrutinib-treated CLL. Measured with immunoSEQ multiplex PCR; TCRdb has only the in-frame clones, and not every one. The profile covers roughly 150,000 clones, with about 75% appearing a single time and 4.5% to 6% taken by the ten largest. Sequencing was performed on PBMCs, taken after 24 months of ibrutinib treatment. These receptors came from a human donor with chronic lymphocytic leukemia.

The V call is TRBV19, the J call TRBJ2-5; 7 bases are a match to TRBD1. Germline CDR1 and CDR2: LNHDA and SQIVND (reference sequence). This CDR3 comprises 14 residues. With V trimmed by 7 bases and J by 5 bases, 10 bases remained unmatched. CDR3 sequence: CASNGKGAQETQYF. The DNA of the CDR3 is TGTGCCAGTAATGGGAAGGGGGCCCAGGAGACCCAGTACTTC. Full variable domain (outside the CDR3, taken from reference TRBV19 and TRBJ2-5): DGGITQSPKYLFRKEGQNVTLSCEQNLNHDAMYWYRQDPGQGLRLIYYSQIVNDFQKGDIAEGYSVSREKKESFPLTVTSAQKNPTAFYLCASNGKGAQETQYFGPGTRLLVL.

The rearrangement uses TRBV5-4 and TRBJ1-2; TRBD1 agrees at 7 bases. Germline assignment: CDR1 SGHNT and CDR2 YYREEE (reference sequence). The CDR3 runs to 14 residues. V shed 4 bases and J 3 bases; nucleotides not matched to a gene: 6. The CDR3 reads CASSPKQGYYGYTF. The DNA for the CDR3 is TGTGCCAGCAGCCCAAAACAGGGGTACTATGGCTACACCTTC.

CDR3 region: CASSIAGGTNEKLFF. The CDR3 bases are TGTGCCAGTAGTATAGCCGGCGGAACTAATGAAAAACTGTTTTTT. V and J are TRBV19 and TRBJ1-4, with unresolved D. The CDR3 is 15 amino acids. The ends were cut back, 1 base at V and 1 base at J, with 7 bases in the middle. Germline CDR1 reads LNHDA; CDR2 reads SQIVND (reference sequence).

This clone occurred a few times. The chain is built from TRBV2 and TRBJ1-5; 7 nucleotides match TRBD1. The germline V gene has CDR1 SNHLY and CDR2 FYNNEI. J lost 3 bases, V lost 4 bases, and 6 bases had no gene match. The CDR3 length is 15 residues. The CDR3 DNA reads TGTGCCAGCAGTGTAGGGACAGCCCTCAATCAGCCCCAGCATTTT. Protein: CASSVGTALNQPQHF.

This chain's CDR3 is CASNREGSQYF. For the CDR3, the DNA is TGTGCCAGCAACAGGGAAGGTTCGCAGTATTTT. The chain carries TRBV7-9 and TRBJ2-3, with D perhaps matching TRBD1 (6 bases). V dropped 7 bases and J dropped 10 bases, with 12 bases sitting between them. Germline values: CDR1 SEHNR, CDR2 FQNEAQ (reference sequence). The CDR3 loop spans 11 amino acids.

The rearrangement links TRBV5-4 to TRBJ1-2; no clear D gene. Trimming took 0 bases from V and 4 from J, leaving 10 bases between them. The V gene's germline CDR1 is SGHNT and CDR2 YYREEE (reference sequence). The CDR3 runs to 14 residues. The CDR3 DNA reads as TGTGCCAGCAGCTTGGCCCGGCAGACCTATGGCTACACCTTC. Protein product: CASSLARQTYGYTF.

This chain connects TRBV28 to TRBJ1-3; perhaps TRBD1 as D (6 bases). The CDR3 has 13 residues. V lost 3 bases and J 7 bases, leaving 10 bases between the germline ends. Germline assignment: CDR1 MDHEN and CDR2 SYDVKM. The DNA for the CDR3 is TGTGCCAGCAGTTTCCCAGGGGTCAACACCATATATTTT. Amino acids: CASSFPGVNTIYF. Filled out from reference TRBV28 and TRBJ1-3, the complete variable domain reads DVKVTQSSRYLVKRTGEKVFLECVQDMDHENMFWYRQDPGLGLRLIYFSYDVKMKEKGDIPEGYSVSREKKERFSLILESASTNQTSMYLCASSFPGVNTIYFGEGSWLTVV.

The J gene is TRBJ1-4, the V gene TRBV30; no firm D call. Germline V gene sequence: CDR1 GTSNPN, CDR2 SVGIG (reference sequence). Trimming removed 4 bases at V and 3 bases at J, with 9 bases between. The CDR3 sequence is 13 residues long. CDR3 residues: CAWTGPANEKLFF. The CDR3 DNA reads as TGTGCCTGGACGGGCCCCGCTAATGAAAAACTGTTTTTT.

The chain uses TRBV6-6 and TRBJ1-1; D is ambiguous. The germline gives CDR1 MNHNY, CDR2 SVGAGI (reference sequence). CDR3 size: 14 residues. Trimming took 0 bases from V and 9 from J, leaving 14 bases between them. In nucleotides, the CDR3 is TGTGCCAGCAGTTACTCGACGGCAGCGGTAAAAGCTTTCTTT. Its protein is CASSYSTAAVKAFF.

As to this clone: The same CDR3 is also encoded by other DNA sequences in this sample. The chain couples TRBV7-2 to TRBJ1-1, with D unresolved. With 2 bases removed from V and 2 bases from J, the gap between germline ends came to 3 bases. CDR1 SGHTA and CDR2 FQGNSA come from the germline V gene. The CDR3 runs 12 residues. The CDR3 region has the DNA TGTGCCAGCAGCTTACTCAACACTGAAGCTTTCTTT. Amino acid sequence: CASSLLNTEAFF. Filled out from reference TRBV7-2 and TRBJ1-1, the complete variable domain reads GAGVSQSPSNKVTEKGKDVELRCDPISGHTALYWYRQSLGQGLEFLIYFQGNSAPDKSGLPSDRFSAERTGGSVSTLTIQRTQQEDSAVYLCASSLLNTEAFFGQGTRLTVV.

The chain employs TRBV27 and TRBJ2-7; TRBD1 agrees at 7 bases. CDR1 is MNHEY and CDR2 is SMNVEV in the germline V gene (reference sequence). The CDR3 sequence is 15 residues long. With 7 bases clipped from V and 0 bases from J, the junction kept 9 bases outside the gene matches. The CDR3 bases are TGTGCCAGCAATAGGCGACAGGGCAGCTCCTACGAGCAGTACTTC. Amino acids: CASNRRQGSSYEQYF.

J is TRBJ2-1 and V is TRBV5-1; D unresolved. Deletions cut 3 bases from V and 2 bases from J, with 3 bases between. Per germline, CDR1 SGHRS and CDR2 YFSETQ. This CDR3 spans 12 amino acids. CDR3 loop: CASSSPYNEQFF. As DNA, the CDR3 is TGCGCCAGCAGCTCCCCCTACAATGAGCAGTTCTTC.

The V gene is TRBV20-1, the J gene TRBJ2-1; 8 bases match TRBD1. V trimming: 6 bases; J trimming: 13 bases; junction bases outside the gene matches: 8. CDR1 and CDR2 (germline): DFQATT, SNEGSKA (reference sequence). This CDR3 is built from 11 residues. The CDR3 spells CSAPGDRGQFF. As DNA, the CDR3 is TGCAGTGCACCCGGCGACAGGGGACAGTTCTTC.

V gene TRBV28 combines with J gene TRBJ1-2; D not resolved. Germline V gives CDR1 MDHEN, CDR2 SYDVKM. The CDR3 length is 12 residues. V was trimmed by 3 bases and J by 3 bases, leaving 5 bases between them. CDR3 coding DNA: TGTGCCAGCAGTTTTCAGGACTATGGCTACACCTTC. Its translation is CASSFQDYGYTF.

The gene calls are TRBV4-3 and TRBJ2-7; TRBD1 agrees at 10 bases. Looked up from germline, CDR1 is LGHNA and CDR2 is YSLEER. With V trimmed by 4 bases and J by 2 bases, 2 bases remained unmatched. The CDR3 is 14 residues long. CDR3 residues: CASSPGQGTYEQYF. The CDR3 coding sequence is TGCGCCAGCAGCCCGGGACAGGGGACCTACGAGCAGTACTTC.

In this sample, this clone turned up a few times. The rearrangement links TRBV7-9 to TRBJ2-2; no reliable D call. This CDR3 comprises 11 residues. The V gene's germline CDR1 is SEHNR and CDR2 FQNEAQ (reference sequence). Between the trimmed V and J ends, which lost 3 bases and 7 bases, there was a span of 3 bases. The CDR3 loop reads CASSFGGELFF. CDR3 nucleotides: TGTGCCAGCAGCTTTGGCGGGGAGCTGTTTTTT.

This chain links TRBV10-3 with TRBJ1-1; the match to TRBD1 covers 7 bases. This CDR3 is 11 amino acids long. The J segment lost 8 bases and the V segment lost 5 bases, leaving 2 bases of the junction unmatched. Germline values: CDR1 ENHRY, CDR2 SYGVKD. DNA for the CDR3: TGTGCCATCAGTTCGACAGGGGAAGCTTTCTTT. It codes for CAISSTGEAFF.

The J gene is TRBJ2-3, the V gene TRBV5-1; D is unclear. Germline CDR1 reads SGHRS; CDR2 reads YFSETQ. CDR3 length equals 15 residues. The V and J ends lost 6 bases and 0 bases respectively, with 14 bases between them. Written as DNA, the CDR3 is TGCGCCAGCACCCTCCGTGGGTCTAGCACAGATACGCAGTATTTT. Amino acid sequence: CASTLRGSSTDTQYF.

The chain has TRBV15 and TRBJ2-6, with D possibly being TRBD1 (5 bases). V lost 6 bases, J lost 0 bases, and 9 bases lay in between. Looked up from germline, CDR1 is LNHNV and CDR2 is YYDKDF (reference sequence). The CDR3 consists of 15 residues. Written as DNA, the CDR3 is TGTGCCACCAGTCAAGACAGCTCTGGGGCCAACGTCCTGACTTTC. This encodes CATSQDSSGANVLTF.

The chain carries TRBV28 and TRBJ2-5, with no clear D. From germline, CDR1 is MDHEN and CDR2 SYDVKM. V gave up 4 bases and J gave up 2 bases, with 8 bases separating them. This CDR3 is 13 amino acids long. For the CDR3, the DNA is TGTGCCAGCAGTTCCAGACCACAAGAGACCCAGTACTTC. This gives the protein CASSSRPQETQYF. The full variable domain, its missing parts supplied by reference TRBV28 and TRBJ2-5, is DVKVTQSSRYLVKRTGEKVFLECVQDMDHENMFWYRQDPGLGLRLIYFSYDVKMKEKGDIPEGYSVSREKKERFSLILESASTNQTSMYLCASSSRPQETQYFGPGTRLLVL.

The V call is TRBV15, the J call TRBJ2-3; TRBD1 agrees at 12 bases. The CDR3 is 16 residues long. V lost 0 bases, J lost 5 bases, and 3 bases stayed unmatched. The germline gives CDR1 LNHNV, CDR2 YYDKDF (reference sequence). CDR3 sequence: CATSRDGTGGIDTQYF. The DNA for the CDR3 is TGTGCCACCAGCAGAGATGGGACAGGGGGCATAGATACGCAGTATTTT.

The CDR3 DNA reads TGTGCCAGCTCACCTAATACCCTAGCGGGGGACTCCTACGAGCAGTACTTC. Protein product: CASSPNTLAGDSYEQYF. The V call is TRBV18, the J call TRBJ2-7; TRBD2 aligns across 10 bases. V trimming: 3 bases; J trimming: 0 bases; junction bases outside the gene matches: 8. CDR3 length: 17 residues. Germline CDR1 KGHSH, CDR2 LQKENI.

CDR3 sequence: CASSRGVGVGEQYF. In nucleotides, the CDR3 is TGTGCCAGCAGCCGAGGGGTCGGGGTTGGGGAGCAGTACTTC. The genes are TRBV7-8 and TRBJ2-7; D assignment may be TRBD1 or TRBD2 (5 bases each). Trimming took 5 bases from V and 7 from J, leaving 18 bases between them. The CDR3 totals 14 residues. CDR1 SGHVS and CDR2 FQNEAQ come from the germline V gene.